The subject of this entry is one TCR beta chain. Its antigen is as yet unknown. These data are taken from a study of T cell responses to AZD1222 COVID-19 vaccine. Findings of the study overall: Targeting of unmutated variant regions was reportedly seen in nearly half of spike-specific TCRs.

Trimming removed 1 base from V and 0 bases from J; junction bases left unmatched: 0. The CDR3 runs to 15 residues. Looked up from germline, CDR1 is MGHRA and CDR2 is YSYEKL. Profiled with immunoSEQ multiplex PCR; TCRdb holds only in-frame clones, not every one. The sample shows 190,000 or so clones, roughly 90% of them seen only once. This TCR derives from an adult who received the AZD1222 COVID-19 vaccine. V and J are TRBV4-1 and TRBJ1-2; 9 nucleotides line up with TRBD1. The specimen comprised peripheral blood, sampled 28 days after the second AZD1222 dose. The CDR3 reads CASSQGTGANYGYTF. The CDR3 DNA is TGCGCCAGCAGCCAAGGGACAGGGGCTAACTATGGCTACACCTTC.